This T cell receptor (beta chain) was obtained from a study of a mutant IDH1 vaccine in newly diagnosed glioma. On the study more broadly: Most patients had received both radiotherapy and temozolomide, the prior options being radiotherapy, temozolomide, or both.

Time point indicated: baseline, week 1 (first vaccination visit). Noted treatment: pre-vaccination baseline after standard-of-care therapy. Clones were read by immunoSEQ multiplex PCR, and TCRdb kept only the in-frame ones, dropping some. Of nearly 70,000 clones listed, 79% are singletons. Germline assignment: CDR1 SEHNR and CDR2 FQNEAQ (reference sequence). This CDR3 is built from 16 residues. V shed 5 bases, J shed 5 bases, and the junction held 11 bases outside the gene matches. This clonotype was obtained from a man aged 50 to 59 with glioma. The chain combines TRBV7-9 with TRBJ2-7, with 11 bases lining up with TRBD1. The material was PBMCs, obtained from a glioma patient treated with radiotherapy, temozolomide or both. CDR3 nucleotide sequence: TGTGCCAGCAGCCGAGATGCGGGACAGGGGGTGGACGAGCAGTACTTC. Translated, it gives CASSRDAGQGVDEQYF.